This TCR beta chain emerged from a study of blood T cells in healthy people across ages. General observations from the study: Versus aged donors, long-lived donors had higher diversity and more naive CD4+ cells.

Using a J-beta primer mix together with a sample-barcoded 5' primer, a second PCR was run for about 6 to 12 cycles. MiXCR, applied by TCRdb to the 5' RACE reads, yields one record per CDR3 protein. The table has 920,000 or so distinct CDR3 sequences, 40% to 55% seen once. This clonotype was seen a few times. What it recognizes is unknown. CDR1 LNHDA and CDR2 SQIVND come from the germline V gene (reference sequence). The V segment lost 6 bases and the J segment 4 bases; nucleotides outside the gene matches: 4. The CDR3 covers 13 residues. The origin of this receptor is a woman in her fifties or sixties in good health. The chain combines TRBV19 with TRBJ2-7, with TRBD1 matching 9 bases. The sequenced material came from blood. The CDR3, as DNA: TGTGCCAGTAGCCGGACAGGGGAGTACGAGCAGTACTTC. Its translation: CASSRTGEYEQYF.